This TCR beta chain was sequenced for a study of T cell responses to AZD1222 COVID-19 vaccine (dated by TCRdb to 2020 to 2023). Background for the entire study: TCR sequencing covered more than 230 trial participants: roughly 200 given two doses of AZD1222 and 26 given two doses of MenACWY control vaccine. Enrollment into the trials was organized by age into subgroups of 18-55, 56-69 and 70-plus years, and those subgroups contained about 150, 27 and 61 TCR-sequenced participants, respectively. Study-wide conclusions, independent of this receptor: No day 14 peak-response samples were available, so repertoires were characterized only after the peak T cell response. The whole spike protein was spanned by vaccine-associated CD4 TCRs, and dominant responses were seen in regions 160-218 and 743-854. Conclusions about previously exposed vaccinees are limited, since just five or six AZD1222 recipients were seropositive for SARS-CoV-2 at baseline. A significant rise in spike-specific TCR breadth and depth was observed after two AZD1222 doses relative to day 0 and relative to MenACWY recipients. Participants were mostly white British and included more females than males, and it was suggested by the authors that clonal diversity may have been underestimated. In the small 56-69-year group, the increase in depth fell short of significance, most likely because of low power. Epitopes outside the regions mutated in the B.1.351 and B.1.1.7 variants were reportedly recognized by nearly half of the unique spike-specific TCRs.

Worth noting for this clone: No antigen is known for it. Base qualities are missing; no much larger clone stands one base away.

The CDR3 regions of human TCRbeta chains were analyzed by immunosequencing. For the original study's pipeline: Repertoire TCRs were checked for matches against a reference library of SARS-CoV-2-specific TCRs that had been generated using the MIRA antigen-specificity platform. Breadth meant the fraction of unique TCRs that were SARS-CoV-2-associated, whereas depth meant the fraction of total T cells that were SARS-CoV-2-associated. Using the MIRA data, every spike-specific TCR was mapped to the spike region that the TCR reacted to and assigned to either a CD4 or a CD8 class. Log10-transformed breadth and depth values were compared by one-way ANOVA with Sidak's multiple comparisons tests. Imported from immuneACCESS, the table was reduced by TCRdb to in-frame sequences with V and J called. These copies leave out some clones; in studies compared against another copy, an unresolved V gene accounts for under half, and the cause of the remainder is not known. V, J and clone size are taken as reported in that table, and D and trimming were inferred from the DNA itself. The sample table lists about 120,000 clones, 80% to 90% of them with a count of one. The top ten clonotypes cover 3.9% of the sample.

Including the terminal cysteine and phenylalanine, the CDR3 comprises 11 residues. Of all the DNA, just the CDR3 is kept, 33 bases in frame from base 1. V is pared back by 2 bases and J by 4 bases, with 5 bases lying between the germline termini. CDR1 and CDR2 are drawn from the germline V gene (reference sequence): GTSNPN, SVGIG. The time point label corresponds to: baseline before first vaccination. In light of the paper, this sample's treatment or condition label describes: meningococcal conjugate vaccine given as trial control. Vaccinee samples came from UK trials COV001 and COV002, including a single-blind randomized controlled phase 2/3 trial of AZD1222 (ChAdOx1 nCoV-19) in healthy adults. For TCRbeta chain sequencing, PBMC samples from trial participants were taken at day 0 and at day 28 after the second dose.

This receptor chain uses TRBV30 and TRBJ1-2; the D gene identity is not certain. The sample was peripheral blood, taken on day 0 of MenACWY control vaccination. The sequence derives from an adult in good health. The DNA is TGTGCCTGGAGTAGGAGCTATGGCTACACCTTC. Translation gives CAWSRSYGYTF.